The next 12 T cell receptor beta chains were all read from a single sample in a study of blood T cell repertoires in COVID-19. The method was immunoSEQ multiplex PCR; TCRdb's version includes in-frame clones alone and lacks a portion of them. The profile covers about 24,000 clones, with more than 75% appearing a single time and about a quarter taken by the ten largest. The sample was peripheral blood. These receptors were obtained from a human donor with active COVID-19. The donor label of this sample is uncertain.

This sequence joins TRBV5-6 and TRBJ2-1; D may be TRBD2 (6 bases). Germline V gene lookup returns CDR1 SGHDT and CDR2 YYEEEE. The CDR3 contains 11 residues. V lost 0 bases, J lost 15 bases, and 10 bases lay in between. Written as DNA, the CDR3 is TGTGCCAGCAGCTTGGGGAGGGTGGTGTTCTTC. It specifies CASSLGRVVFF.

The CDR3 protein is CASSLRQGLGELFF. The CDR3 DNA reads as TGCGCCAGCAGCTTGAGACAGGGGTTAGGGGAACTGTTTTTT. V and J are TRBV5-1 and TRBJ1-4; 8 bases fit TRBD1. This CDR3 has 14 residues. In germline, CDR1 is SGHRS, CDR2 YFSETQ. V lost 1 base and J lost 12; bases outside the gene matches: 8.

The rearrangement links TRBV27 to TRBJ2-7, with 15 positions matching TRBD2. The CDR3 covers 15 residues. Unmatched junction bases numbered 4, after V lost 5 bases and J lost 5 bases. From germline, CDR1 is MNHEY and CDR2 SMNVEV (reference sequence). The DNA for the CDR3 is TGTGCCAGCAGTCCGGGGACTAGCGGGAGGAACGAGCAGTACTTC. Translated: CASSPGTSGRNEQYF.

The gene calls are TRBV2 and TRBJ2-7; the match to TRBD1 covers 7 bases. Germline V gene lookup returns CDR1 SNHLY and CDR2 FYNNEI. The CDR3 extends over 16 amino acids. The V gene end was trimmed by 6 bases and the J gene end by 2 bases; junction bases not matched to a gene: 13. The CDR3 reads CASRRGIGTATYEQYF. The CDR3 DNA follows: TGTGCCAGCAGGAGGGGAATCGGGACAGCAACCTACGAGCAGTACTTC.

V is TRBV11-2 and J is TRBJ2-1; D is uncertain. V lost 6 bases and J lost 0, with 12 bases in between. The CDR3 extends over 15 amino acids. CDR1 SGHAT and CDR2 FQNNGV come from the germline V gene. The CDR3 loop reads CASSLTPLSYNEQFF. The CDR3 coding sequence is TGTGCCAGCAGTCTGACACCACTCTCCTACAATGAGCAGTTCTTC.

The sample holds a few counts of this clone. The rearrangement uses TRBV27 and TRBJ2-3; 8 nucleotides align to TRBD2. Germline trimming cut 5 bases from V and 0 bases from J; bases unmatched to any gene: 19. Germline CDR1 reads MNHEY; CDR2 reads SMNVEV (reference sequence). This CDR3 is built from 20 residues. The CDR3: CASSAVSSWRGVSSTDTQYF. Here the CDR3 DNA reads TGTGCCAGCAGTGCCGTTAGTAGTTGGCGGGGGGTCTCTAGCACAGATACGCAGTATTTT.

The CDR3 loop is CASGSDGLEKLFF. The CDR3 DNA follows: TGTGCTAGTGGTTCCGACGGGTTGGAAAAACTGTTTTTT. The chain has TRBV12-5 and TRBJ1-4, with no clear D. Germline values: CDR1 LGHNT, CDR2 FRNRAP. The CDR3 is made up of 13 amino acids. The germline V and J ends were trimmed by 4 bases and 8 bases, with 11 bases remaining between them.

The chain has TRBV5-1 and TRBJ1-1, with D possibly matching TRBD1 (6 bases). The V and J ends lost 4 bases and 1 base respectively, with 8 bases between them. This CDR3 is built from 13 residues. CDR1 and CDR2 from the germline V gene are SGHRS and YFSETQ. The CDR3 spells CASSVTGNTEAFF. The CDR3, as DNA: TGCGCCAGCAGCGTGACAGGGAACACTGAAGCTTTCTTT.

V and J are TRBV5-1 and TRBJ2-5; 9 bases align to TRBD2. The CDR3 has 17 amino acids. Germline V gene lookup returns CDR1 SGHRS and CDR2 YFSETQ. The J segment lost 5 bases and the V segment lost 1 base, leaving 12 bases of the junction unmatched. This CDR3 is CASSLQPSGAGEETQYF. The CDR3 DNA reads TGCGCCAGCAGCTTGCAGCCTAGCGGGGCCGGGGAGGAGACCCAGTACTTC.

The chain recombines TRBV6-5 with TRBJ2-5, with 7 bases that match TRBD2. Per the germline V gene, CDR1 is MNHEY and CDR2 is SVGAGI. J lost 4 bases, V lost 6 bases, and 2 bases had no gene match. The CDR3 sequence is 12 residues long. The CDR3 reads CASRGGGETQYF. CDR3 coding DNA: TGTGCCAGCAGAGGCGGGGGAGAGACCCAGTACTTC.

The chain is built from TRBV4-1 and TRBJ1-4; possibly TRBD1 for D (5 bases). The CDR3 spans 17 residues. The germline V gene encodes CDR1 MGHRA and CDR2 YSYEKL. Trimming removed 3 bases from V and 2 bases from J, with 16 bases in between. The CDR3 region is CASSQEPWGGTNEKLFF. The CDR3 DNA sequence: TGCGCCAGCAGCCAGGAGCCCTGGGGGGGTACTAATGAAAAACTGTTTTTT.

This clone is medium-sized (0.01 to 0.1%) by share. The gene calls are TRBV6-4 and TRBJ2-2, with 9 nucleotides matching TRBD1. Germline CDR1 is MRHNA and CDR2 is SNTAGT. This CDR3 spans 15 amino acids. Trimming at V came to 4 bases and at J to 4 bases, leaving 4 bases not matched to a gene. The CDR3 nucleotides read TGTGCCAGCAGTGTGGACAGGGGCGGCACCGGGGAGCTGTTTTTT. This codes for CASSVDRGGTGELFF.